This T cell receptor (beta chain) was captured by sequencing in a study of radiation and T cells in renal cell carcinoma. Study details: Nephrectomy followed 15 Gy stereotactic body radiation by 4 weeks.

Germline V gives CDR1 SGHNT, CDR2 YENEEA. Trimming removed 5 bases from V and 5 bases from J; junction bases left unmatched: 6. CDR3 length equals 14 residues. TCRdb's table, derived via immunoSEQ multiplex PCR, lists solely in-frame clones and lacks some. This table has around 120,000 clones, about 81% appearing once. Only a few counts were recorded for this clone. Time point described: blood 2 weeks post-SBRT. Treatment denoted: 15 Gy SBRT to primary tumor, nephrectomy 4 weeks later. The chain is built from TRBV11-3 and TRBJ2-5, with 9 bases identical to TRBD1. The receptor's source is an older woman with renal cell carcinoma. Material: blood, obtained from a patient whose treatment included radiotherapy and nephrectomy. CDR3 nucleotides: TGTGCCAGCAGCGGGGGACAGGGCATGGAGACCCAGTACTTC. Residues: CASSGGQGMETQYF.